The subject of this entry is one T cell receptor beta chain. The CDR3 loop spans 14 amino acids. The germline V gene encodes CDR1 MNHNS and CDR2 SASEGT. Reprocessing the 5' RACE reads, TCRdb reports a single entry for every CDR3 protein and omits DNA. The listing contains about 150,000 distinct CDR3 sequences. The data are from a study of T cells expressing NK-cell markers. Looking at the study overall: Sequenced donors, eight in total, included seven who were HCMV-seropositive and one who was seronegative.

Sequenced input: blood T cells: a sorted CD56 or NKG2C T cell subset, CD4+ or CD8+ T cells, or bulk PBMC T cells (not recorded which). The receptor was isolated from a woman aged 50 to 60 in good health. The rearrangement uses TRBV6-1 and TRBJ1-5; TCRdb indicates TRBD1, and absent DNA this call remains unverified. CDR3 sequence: CASDPGEQVDPQHF.